This T cell receptor beta chain appears in the sequencing data of a study of identical twins. There are 15 residues in the CDR3. Trimming stripped 1 base from V and 2 bases from J, with 12 bases between. Germline V lookup: CDR1 SGHRS, CDR2 YFSETQ. Whole-study results and caveats: Within beta out-of-frame sequences, the excess sharing observed between twins was weaker. The more abundant beta clonotypes in cord blood had fewer insertions, and memory repertoires did not show this. Diverse VJ usage suggested most zero-insertion clonotypes were not invariant T cells.

Each CDR3 protein is one row after TCRdb ran MiXCR on the 5' RACE reads. This table has a few hundred thousand distinct CDR3 sequences, 9.6% appearing once. This clonotype was detected a few times. Its antigen is still unknown. These data are also associated with another study on yellow fever vaccine responses in identical twins.

The material sequenced was PBMCs. The TCR comes from a woman aged 18-35 years in good health. The genes are TRBV5-1 and TRBJ1-1; no clear D. CDR3 residues: CASSLLAGSNTEAFF. CDR3 in DNA: TGCGCCAGCAGCTTGTTAGCGGGATCTAACACTGAAGCTTTCTTT.